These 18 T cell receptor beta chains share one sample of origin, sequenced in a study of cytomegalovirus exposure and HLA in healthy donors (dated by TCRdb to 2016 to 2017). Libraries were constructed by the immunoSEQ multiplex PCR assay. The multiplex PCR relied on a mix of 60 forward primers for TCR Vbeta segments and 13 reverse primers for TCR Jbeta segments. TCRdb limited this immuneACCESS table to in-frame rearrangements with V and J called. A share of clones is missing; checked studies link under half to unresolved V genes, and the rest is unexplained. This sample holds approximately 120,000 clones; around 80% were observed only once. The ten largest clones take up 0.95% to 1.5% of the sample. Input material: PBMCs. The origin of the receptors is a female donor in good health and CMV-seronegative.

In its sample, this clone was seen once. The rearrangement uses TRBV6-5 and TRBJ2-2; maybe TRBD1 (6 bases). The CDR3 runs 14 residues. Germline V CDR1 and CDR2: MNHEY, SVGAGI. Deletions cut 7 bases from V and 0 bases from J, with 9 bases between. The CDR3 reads CASTRTANTGELFF. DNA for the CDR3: TGTGCCAGCACGAGGACAGCGAACACCGGGGAGCTGTTTTTT.

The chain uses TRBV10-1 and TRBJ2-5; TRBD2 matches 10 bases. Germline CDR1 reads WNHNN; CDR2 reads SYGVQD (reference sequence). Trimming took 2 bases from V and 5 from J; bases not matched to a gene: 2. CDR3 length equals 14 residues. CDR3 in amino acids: CASSESGRVETQYF. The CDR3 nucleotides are TGCGCCAGCAGTGAGAGCGGGAGGGTGGAGACCCAGTACTTC.

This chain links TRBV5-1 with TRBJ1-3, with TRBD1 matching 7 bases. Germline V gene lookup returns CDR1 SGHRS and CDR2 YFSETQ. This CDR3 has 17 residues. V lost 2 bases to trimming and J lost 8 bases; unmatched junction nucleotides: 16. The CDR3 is CASSLGDRVYGPDTIYF. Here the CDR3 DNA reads TGCGCCAGCAGCTTAGGAGACAGGGTGTACGGCCCGGACACCATATATTTT.

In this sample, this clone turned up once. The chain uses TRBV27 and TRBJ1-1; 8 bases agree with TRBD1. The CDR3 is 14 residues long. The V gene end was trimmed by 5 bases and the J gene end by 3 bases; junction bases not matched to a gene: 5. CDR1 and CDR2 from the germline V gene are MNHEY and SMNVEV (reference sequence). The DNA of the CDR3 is TGTGCCAGCAGTCCGGGACAGGCGTACACTGAAGCTTTCTTT. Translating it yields CASSPGQAYTEAFF.

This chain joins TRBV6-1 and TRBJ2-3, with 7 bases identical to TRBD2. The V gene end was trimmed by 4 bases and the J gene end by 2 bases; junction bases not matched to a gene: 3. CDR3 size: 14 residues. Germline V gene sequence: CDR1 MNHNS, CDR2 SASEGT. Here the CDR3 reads CASSGDYLTDTQYF. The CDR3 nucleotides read TGTGCCAGCAGTGGGGACTACCTCACAGATACGCAGTATTTT.

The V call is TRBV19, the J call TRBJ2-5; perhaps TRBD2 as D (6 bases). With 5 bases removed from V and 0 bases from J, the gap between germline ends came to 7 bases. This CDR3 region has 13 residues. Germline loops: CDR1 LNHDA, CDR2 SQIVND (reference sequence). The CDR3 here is CASSRGYQETQYF. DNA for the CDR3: TGTGCCAGTAGTCGGGGGTACCAAGAGACCCAGTACTTC.

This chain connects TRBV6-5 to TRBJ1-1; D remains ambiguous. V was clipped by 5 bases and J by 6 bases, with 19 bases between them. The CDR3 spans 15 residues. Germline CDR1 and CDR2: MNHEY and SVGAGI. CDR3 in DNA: TGTGCCAGCAGTCGTAGTGTAACGGTCAAATCTGAAGCTTTCTTT. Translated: CASSRSVTVKSEAFF.

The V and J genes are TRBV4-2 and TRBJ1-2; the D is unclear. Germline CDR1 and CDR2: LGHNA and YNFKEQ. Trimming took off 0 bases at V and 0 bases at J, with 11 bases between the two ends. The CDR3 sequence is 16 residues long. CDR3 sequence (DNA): TGTGCCAGCAGCCAAGAGTCGCGGATAACTAACTATGGCTACACCTTC. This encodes CASSQESRITNYGYTF.

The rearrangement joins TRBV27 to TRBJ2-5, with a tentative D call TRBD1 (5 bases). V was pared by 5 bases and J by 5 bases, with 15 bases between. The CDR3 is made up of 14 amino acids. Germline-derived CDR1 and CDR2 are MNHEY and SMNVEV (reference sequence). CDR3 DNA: TGTGCCAGCAGTCGTCGGACAATCGGGGAGACCCAGTACTTC. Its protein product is CASSRRTIGETQYF.

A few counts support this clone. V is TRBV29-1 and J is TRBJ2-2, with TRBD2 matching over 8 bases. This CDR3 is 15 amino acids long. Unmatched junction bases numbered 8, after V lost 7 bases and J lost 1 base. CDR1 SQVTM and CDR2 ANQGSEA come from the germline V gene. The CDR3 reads CSASAGALNTGELFF. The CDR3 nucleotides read TGCAGCGCCTCAGCGGGGGCCCTGAACACCGGGGAGCTGTTTTTT.

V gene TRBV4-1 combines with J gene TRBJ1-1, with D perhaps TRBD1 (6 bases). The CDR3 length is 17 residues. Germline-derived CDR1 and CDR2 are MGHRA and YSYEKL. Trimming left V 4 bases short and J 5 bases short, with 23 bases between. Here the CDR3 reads CASSPPGGGAVGTEAFF. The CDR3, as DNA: TGCGCCAGCAGCCCGCCAGGTGGGGGGGCAGTAGGTACTGAAGCTTTCTTT.

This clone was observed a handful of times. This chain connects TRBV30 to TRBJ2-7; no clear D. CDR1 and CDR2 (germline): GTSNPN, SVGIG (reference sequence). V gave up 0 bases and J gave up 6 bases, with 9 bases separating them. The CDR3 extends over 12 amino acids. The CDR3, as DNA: TGTGCCTGGAGTGTAGGTTCGGGCGAGCAGTACTTC. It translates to CAWSVGSGEQYF.

The CDR3 is CASSEDSEGYEQYF. For the CDR3, the DNA is TGCGCCAGCAGCGAGGACAGTGAAGGATACGAGCAGTACTTC. The rearrangement links TRBV5-1 to TRBJ2-7; D perhaps matches TRBD1 (6 bases). The CDR3 covers 14 residues. Germline V gene data show CDR1 as SGHRS and CDR2 as YFSETQ. Trimming stripped 4 bases from V and 4 bases from J, with 15 bases between.

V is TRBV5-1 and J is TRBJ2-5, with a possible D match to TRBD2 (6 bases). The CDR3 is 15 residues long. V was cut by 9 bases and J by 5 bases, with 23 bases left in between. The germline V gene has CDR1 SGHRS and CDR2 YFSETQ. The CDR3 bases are TGCGCCACCAACTTCGGGGGACGCTGGCTGGAGACCCAGTACTTC. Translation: CATNFGGRWLETQYF.

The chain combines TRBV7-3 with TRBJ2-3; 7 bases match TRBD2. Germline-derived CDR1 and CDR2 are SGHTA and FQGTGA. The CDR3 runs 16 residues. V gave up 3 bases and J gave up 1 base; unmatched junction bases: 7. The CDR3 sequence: CASSLQAGMGTDTQYF. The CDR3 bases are TGTGCCAGCAGCTTGCAAGCGGGAATGGGCACAGATACGCAGTATTTT.

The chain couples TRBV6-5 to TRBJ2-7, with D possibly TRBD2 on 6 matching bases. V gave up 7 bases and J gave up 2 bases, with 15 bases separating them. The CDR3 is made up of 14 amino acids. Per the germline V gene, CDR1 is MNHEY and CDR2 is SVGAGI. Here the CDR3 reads CASTLGGGAYEQYF. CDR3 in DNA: TGTGCCAGCACCCTGGGAGGCGGAGCCTACGAGCAGTACTTC.

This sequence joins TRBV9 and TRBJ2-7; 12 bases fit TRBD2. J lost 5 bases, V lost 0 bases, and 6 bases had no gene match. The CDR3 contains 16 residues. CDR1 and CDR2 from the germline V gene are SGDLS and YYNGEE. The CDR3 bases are TGTGCCAGCAGCGTAGGACACCTAGCGGGAGGGAACGAGCAGTACTTC. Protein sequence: CASSVGHLAGGNEQYF.

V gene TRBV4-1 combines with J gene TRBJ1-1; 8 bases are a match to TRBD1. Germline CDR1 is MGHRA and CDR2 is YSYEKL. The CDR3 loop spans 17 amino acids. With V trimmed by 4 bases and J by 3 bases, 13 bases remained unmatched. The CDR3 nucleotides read TGCGCCAGCAGCCCGACAGGGGATGATAGCGTGGACACTGAAGCTTTCTTT. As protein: CASSPTGDDSVDTEAFF.